These 6 T cell receptor beta chains were sequenced from one sample in a study of Ad26.COV2.S vaccination and SARS-CoV-2 variants. Assay used: immunoSEQ multiplex PCR; TCRdb lists only in-frame clones, some missing. The data contain about 320,000 clones, more than 70% of them singletons. This sample's treatment: 19 received Ad26.COV2.S at low or high dose, single or two shots; several received placebo; per-sample allocation not given. Material that was analyzed had been drawn on day 63 after the first vaccine or placebo injection. The specimen was peripheral blood, collected in a trial of Ad26.COV2.S vaccine versus placebo. These receptors came from a person between 18 and 59 years old who received the Ad26.COV2.S COVID-19 vaccine or a placebo.

The chain has TRBV14 and TRBJ1-3; D is ambiguous. V lost 0 bases to trimming and J lost 0 bases, with 6 bases between them. In germline, CDR1 is SGHDN, CDR2 FVKESK. The CDR3 loop spans 15 amino acids. The CDR3 loop reads CASSQDLYSGNTIYF. The CDR3 DNA reads as TGTGCCAGCAGCCAAGATCTATACTCTGGAAACACCATATATTTT.

The V and J genes are TRBV3-1 (or the pseudogene TRBV3-2) and TRBJ1-2, with D tentatively TRBD1 (6 bases). V was trimmed by 2 bases and J by 8 bases, leaving 12 bases between them. This CDR3 region has 13 residues. The germline CDR1 and CDR2 sequences are LGHDT and YNNKEL (reference sequence). The CDR3 DNA follows: TGTGCCAGCAGCCAAACCCAGGGGTTAGGCTACACCTTC. Its translation is CASSQTQGLGYTF.

The rearrangement links TRBV25-1 to TRBJ2-6, with D possibly matching TRBD1 (5 bases). V was pared by 7 bases and J by 0 bases, with 16 bases between. Germline V gives CDR1 MGHDK, CDR2 SYGVNS. CDR3 size: 17 residues. The CDR3 nucleotides read TGTGCCAGCAAAGGGGTCCTTCCCCGCTCTGGGGCCAACGTCCTGACTTTC. This gives the protein CASKGVLPRSGANVLTF.

The rearrangement uses TRBV2 and TRBJ2-7; 7 bases agree with TRBD2. The CDR3 extends over 14 amino acids. The germline V gene encodes CDR1 SNHLY and CDR2 FYNNEI. V lost 6 bases, J lost 0 bases, and 5 bases stayed unmatched. CDR3 DNA: TGTGCCAGCAGCCGGACTAGTCTCTCCTACGAGCAGTACTTC. This codes for CASSRTSLSYEQYF.

This chain connects TRBV5-4 to TRBJ1-1; D ambiguous. This CDR3 spans 14 amino acids. CDR1 SGHNT and CDR2 YYREEE come from the germline V gene (reference sequence). V lost 0 bases to trimming and J lost 1 base, with 7 bases between them. The CDR3 DNA reads as TGTGCCAGCAGCTTGGTGACGGGGAACACTGAAGCTTTCTTT. Translation gives CASSLVTGNTEAFF.

The chain employs TRBV7-2 and TRBJ2-5; maybe TRBD2 (6 bases). CDR1 is SGHTA and CDR2 is FQGNSA in the germline V gene. V was shortened by 1 base and J by 1 base, with 13 bases between the two germline ends. The CDR3 is made up of 16 amino acids. The CDR3 DNA sequence: TGTGCCAGCAGCTTAGGTTTCGTGGGGGGCCAAGAGACCCAGTACTTC. Its translation is CASSLGFVGGQETQYF.